This TCR beta chain is from a study of blood T cell repertoires in COVID-19. Study-level background: The United States, Italy and Spain supplied acute and convalescent COVID-19 samples. Sources were T cells, B-cell-depleted T cells, or PBMCs; the material itself was cDNA or gDNA.

Assay: immunoSEQ multiplex PCR; the TCRdb copy retains only in-frame clones and omits some. The sample shows roughly 75,000 clones, roughly 70% of them seen only once. This CDR3 spans 15 amino acids. Germline loops: CDR1 MNHEY, CDR2 SVGAGI. V lost 8 bases and J lost 4; bases outside the gene matches: 8. Sequencing was performed on peripheral blood. The genes are TRBV6-5 and TRBJ1-5; 10 nucleotides align to TRBD1. The clonotype comes from a human donor with acute or convalescent COVID-19. The donor label of this sample is uncertain. CDR3: CASRGQGPMNQPQHF. The CDR3 DNA reads TGTGCCAGCCGGGGACAGGGGCCGATGAATCAGCCCCAGCATTTT.